This T cell receptor (beta chain) was sequenced in a study of OX40 agonist ivuxolimab in advanced cancers. Study-wide background: The eligibility criteria allowed prior anti-PD-1, anti-PD-L1 or anti-CTLA-4 therapy, and 40% had some.

This CDR3 is 16 amino acids long. The ends lost 1 base at V and 7 bases at J; junction bases unmatched: 9. Germline CDR1 reads SGHNT; CDR2 reads YENEEA. General observations from the study: The authors also found low normalized T-cell clonal expansion in some nonresponders. Individuals who were partial responders at 0.1-3.0 mg/kg had clonal expansion that ranked among the lowest.

This clone was detected once. Antigen: not known. Profiled with immunoSEQ multiplex PCR; TCRdb holds only in-frame clones, not every one. The sample records about 20,000 clones, 85% to 90% being singletons. Here the sequenced sample was CD4+ or CD8+ T cells sorted from blood, taken in a trial of the OX40 agonist ivuxolimab. The TCR was taken from an adult with an advanced solid tumor such as melanoma, head and neck, liver or kidney cancer. The chain employs TRBV11-3 and TRBJ2-7; 11 bases are shared with TRBD2. The CDR3: CASSLALIAGGPEQYF. The CDR3, as DNA: TGTGCCAGCAGCTTAGCGCTAATAGCGGGAGGGCCAGAGCAGTACTTC. Full variable domain (missing parts from reference TRBV11-3 and TRBJ2-7): EAGVVQSPRYKIIEKKQPVAFWCNPISGHNTLYWYLQNLGQGPELLIRYENEEAVDDSQLPKDRFSAERLKGVDSTLKIQPAELGDSAVYLCASSLALIAGGPEQYFGPGTRLTVT.